Shown below are 28 T cell receptor beta chains from a single sample sequenced in a study of T cells in Graves' hyperthyroidism and ophthalmopathy. TCR beta CDR3 sequences were amplified from RNA transcripts. During a first-round RT-PCR of the TCR CDR3, the HTBI primer set was used. Each CDR3 protein gets one entry after TCRdb re-called the multiplex PCR reads with MiXCR. This table holds 450,000 to 600,000 distinct CDR3 sequences, 15% to 20% found once. The sequenced sample consisted of blood. Every receptor here comes from a man in his forties with Graves' ophthalmopathy.

J is TRBJ2-7 and V is TRBV2, with D perhaps TRBD2 (6 bases). This CDR3 has 12 amino acids. The germline V gene encodes CDR1 SNHLY and CDR2 FYNNEI. V was cut by 8 bases and J by 2 bases, with 10 bases left in between. The CDR3 is CASGGATYEQYF. CDR3 DNA: TGTGCCAGCGGAGGGGCCACCTACGAGCAGTACTTC.

Only a few counts were recorded for this clonotype. This chain connects TRBV20-1 to TRBJ1-5; D might be TRBD1 (5 bases). CDR3 length equals 15 residues. The V end was cut by 6 bases, the J end by 0 bases, with 15 bases between. Germline values: CDR1 DFQATT, CDR2 SNEGSKA (reference sequence). CDR3 coding DNA: TGCAGTGCCCGGGGCAGGGTTAATAGCAATCAGCCCCAGCATTTT. Translation: CSARGRVNSNQPQHF.

In this sample, this clonotype turned up a few times. This chain uses TRBV29-1 with TRBJ2-7; D might be TRBD1 (6 bases). The germline CDR1 and CDR2 sequences are SQVTM and ANQGSEA. The CDR3 loop spans 14 amino acids. V shed 7 bases and J shed 1 base, with 17 bases lying between them. In nucleotides, the CDR3 is TGCAGCGCTCGAACAGGGAGTTGGTCCTACGAGCAGTACTTC. Translated: CSARTGSWSYEQYF.

This chain links TRBV12-3 or TRBV12-4 with TRBJ1-1; D gene unclear. Trimming took off 1 base at V and 2 bases at J, with 8 bases between the two ends. The CDR3 is 14 amino acids. The CDR3 protein is CASSLDGINTEAFF. CDR3 nucleotide sequence: TGTGCCAGCAGTTTAGACGGAATCAACACTGAAGCTTTCTTT.

Many counts were recorded for this clonotype. CDR3 sequence (DNA): TGTGCCAGCAGCCAAGTTGGCACCGGGGAGCTGTTTTTT. Residues: CASSQVGTGELFF. The chain recombines TRBV14 with TRBJ2-2; no firm D call. CDR3 length: 13 residues. Trimming shortened V by 1 base and J by 4 bases, and 4 bases separated the two germline ends. The germline V gene encodes CDR1 SGHDN and CDR2 FVKESK.

The rearrangement joins TRBV6-1 to TRBJ1-5, with D hard to call. Between the trimmed V and J ends, which lost 2 bases and 2 bases, there was a span of 13 bases. This CDR3 comprises 16 residues. Germline CDR1 reads MNHNS; CDR2 reads SASEGT. CDR3 DNA sequence: TGTGCCAGCAGTGAATCGTCTCCAAGGGGCAATCAGCCCCAGCATTTT. The encoded protein is CASSESSPRGNQPQHF.

This clonotype was observed once. The chain carries TRBV11-3 and TRBJ2-7, with TRBD1 matching over 8 bases. Trimming cost V 1 base and J 7 bases; bases outside gene matches: 6. The CDR3 consists of 14 residues. Germline CDR1 and CDR2: SGHNT and YENEEA. CDR3 residues: CASSLGQGLSEQYF. For the CDR3, the DNA is TGTGCCAGCAGCTTAGGACAGGGGTTAAGTGAGCAGTACTTC.

V gene TRBV5-8 combines with J gene TRBJ1-6, with 7 nucleotides matching TRBD1. Losses at the gene ends were 3 bases for V and 5 bases for J; bases not matched to a gene: 8. The CDR3 is 16 amino acids. Germline V lookup: CDR1 SGHTS, CDR2 YDEGEE. The CDR3 nucleotides are TGTGCCAGCAGCTCCGTTGCCGGGACAGATAATTCACCCCTCCACTTT. Protein: CASSSVAGTDNSPLHF.

In this sample, this clonotype turned up a few times. The V gene is TRBV6-1, the J gene TRBJ1-6; TRBD1 is a possible D gene (5 bases). The CDR3 sequence is 13 residues long. V dropped 8 bases and J dropped 5 bases, with 10 bases sitting between them. The germline gives CDR1 MNHNS, CDR2 SASEGT. As DNA, the CDR3 is TGTGCCAGCGGAAGGGGCAATAATTCACCCCTCCACTTT. It is translated as CASGRGNNSPLHF.

Comments on this clonotype: The junction departs from the called germline gene at one end, perhaps through a read error. The CDR3 is CASSLAGGPVTQYF. The CDR3, as DNA: TGTGCCAGCAGTCTAGCGGGGGGGCCGGTGACCCAGTACTTC. This rearrangement joins TRBV12-3 or TRBV12-4 to TRBJ2-5, with TRBD2 identical over 12 bases. CDR3 length: 14 residues.

With regard to this clonotype: Since the CDR3 does not end with the conserved phenylalanine or tryptophan, this likely comes from a read error. This chain uses TRBV18 with TRBJ2-7; D is possibly TRBD1 (5 bases). This CDR3 is built from 14 residues. Trimming removed 3 bases at V and 0 bases at J, with 9 bases between. Germline CDR1 and CDR2: KGHSH and LQKENI. The CDR3 spells CASSPTGTSYEQYL. The CDR3, as DNA: TGTGCCAGCTCACCTACAGGAACCTCCTACGAGCAGTACCTC.

This clonotype was detected ten times or more. The V call is TRBV20-1, the J call TRBJ2-3, with 9 bases fitting TRBD2. Looked up from germline, CDR1 is DFQATT and CDR2 is SNEGSKA (reference sequence). The CDR3 runs 15 residues. With V trimmed by 6 bases and J by 0 bases, 7 bases remained unmatched. Here the CDR3 reads CSAASTSGSTDTQYF. The CDR3 region has the DNA TGCAGTGCGGCCTCCACTAGCGGGAGCACAGATACGCAGTATTTT.

This chain joins TRBV3-1 and TRBJ2-1; D is unclear. Trimming took off 8 bases at V and 0 bases at J, with 8 bases between the two ends. Germline V gene sequence: CDR1 LGHDT, CDR2 YNNKEL (reference sequence). The CDR3 totals 13 residues. CDR3 residues: CASVGPSYNEQFF. In nucleotides, the CDR3 is TGTGCCAGCGTAGGGCCCTCCTACAATGAGCAGTTCTTC.

CDR3 residues: CASSERSYNSPLHF. The CDR3 DNA is TGTGCCAGCAGTGAACGCTCCTATAATTCACCCCTCCACTTT. V is TRBV2 and J is TRBJ1-6; D ambiguous. The CDR3 consists of 14 residues. V lost 2 bases and J lost 0, with 2 bases in between. Germline values: CDR1 SNHLY, CDR2 FYNNEI.

Turning to this clonotype: Being one base from a much bigger clone, this may be a read error. This chain uses TRBV12-5 with TRBJ2-1, with D tentatively TRBD1 or TRBD2 (6 bases each). Trimming took 0 bases from V and 9 from J, leaving 9 bases between them. This CDR3 has 13 residues. CDR1 is LGHNT, CDR2 FRNRAP, per germline. CDR3 amino acids: CASGLVGGGEQFF. The CDR3 DNA is TGTGCTAGTGGTTTGGTAGGAGGGGGTGAGCAGTTCTTC. Full variable domain (remainder filled in from reference TRBV12-5 and TRBJ2-1): DARVTQTPRHKVTEMGQEVTMRCQPILGHNTVFWYRQTMMQGLELLAYFRNRAPLDDSGMPKDRFSAEMPDATLATLKIQPSEPRDSAVYFCASGLVGGGEQFFGPGTRLTVL.

V gene TRBV20-1 combines with J gene TRBJ1-3, with TRBD1 as a possible D gene (6 bases). CDR1 and CDR2 (germline): DFQATT, SNEGSKA (reference sequence). CDR3 length equals 13 residues. V was pared by 3 bases and J by 3 bases, with 9 bases between. The CDR3 protein is CSARGADGNTIYF. CDR3 bases: TGCAGTGCTAGGGGGGCCGATGGAAACACCATATATTTT.

This clonotype was seen more than once but under ten times. The chain joins TRBV10-3 to TRBJ2-7, with D perhaps being TRBD1 or TRBD2 (5 bases each). CDR3 size: 15 residues. Trimming took off 3 bases at V and 0 bases at J, with 12 bases between the two ends. Germline CDR1 ENHRY, CDR2 SYGVKD. The CDR3 here is CAISERDGSSYEQYF. The CDR3 nucleotides read TGTGCCATCAGTGAAAGGGACGGCAGCTCCTACGAGCAGTACTTC.

This clonotype appeared once. This chain connects TRBV4-2 to TRBJ2-5, with 7 positions matching TRBD1. Matching the DNA end better, TRBJ2-1 makes the J call doubtful. The CDR3 spans 13 residues. Germline CDR1 and CDR2: LGHNA and YNFKEQ. CDR3 amino acids: CASSQTGKETQFF. For the CDR3, the DNA is TGTGCCAGCAGCCAGACAGGGAAAGAGACCCAGTTCTTC.

There are many counts of this clonotype. The gene calls are TRBV27 and TRBJ2-7; a weak D match, TRBD1 (6 bases). The CDR3 runs to 13 residues. CDR1 is MNHEY and CDR2 is SMNVEV in the germline V gene (reference sequence). V shed 2 bases and J shed 5 bases, with 10 bases lying between them. CDR3 nucleotides: TGTGCCAGCAGTTTAACAGGGAAGCACGAGCAGTACTTC. The encoded protein is CASSLTGKHEQYF.

This clonotype was counted between two and nine times. The J gene is TRBJ1-1, the V gene TRBV10-3, with D perhaps TRBD1 (5 bases). V gave up 6 bases and J gave up 1 base, with 9 bases separating them. Germline CDR1 ENHRY, CDR2 SYGVKD. The CDR3 loop spans 13 amino acids. The CDR3, as DNA: TGTGCCATCAGGGGGGTAGCGAACACTGAAGCTTTCTTT. It yields the protein CAIRGVANTEAFF.

This clonotype was picked up many times. This rearrangement joins TRBV2 to TRBJ2-7; 9 bases align to TRBD2. Trimming at V came to 3 bases and at J to 3 bases, leaving 15 bases not matched to a gene. This CDR3 contains 18 residues. CDR1 is SNHLY and CDR2 is FYNNEI in the germline V gene. The CDR3 here is CASSEEPGTSPVSYEQYF. In nucleotides, the CDR3 is TGTGCCAGCAGTGAGGAACCCGGGACTAGCCCAGTCAGCTACGAGCAGTACTTC.

This clonotype has a handful of counts. The rearrangement joins TRBV3-1 to TRBJ1-5; possibly TRBD1 for D (5 bases). This CDR3 has 15 residues. The V gene's germline CDR1 is LGHDT and CDR2 YNNKEL (reference sequence). V was clipped by 7 bases and J by 3 bases, with 16 bases between them. The CDR3: CASNPRTGDNQPQHF. The CDR3 nucleotides read TGTGCCAGCAACCCCCGGACGGGGGACAATCAGCCCCAGCATTTT.

This chain joins TRBV11-2 and TRBJ1-4, with 9 bases that match TRBD1. J gave up 7 bases and V 4 bases, and 7 bases lay outside the gene matches. CDR1 and CDR2 from the germline V gene are SGHAT and FQNNGV. The CDR3 runs 15 residues. The CDR3 spells CASSYRGLKSEKLFF. The CDR3 DNA follows: TGTGCCAGCAGCTACAGGGGGCTTAAAAGTGAAAAACTGTTTTTT.

The chain is built from TRBV20-1 and TRBJ1-4; 9 nucleotides line up with TRBD1. Germline lookup yields CDR1 DFQATT and CDR2 SNEGSKA (reference sequence). The CDR3 consists of 14 residues. V gave up 0 bases and J gave up 4 bases; unmatched junction bases: 0. The CDR3, as DNA: TGCAGTGCTAGAGAGACAGGGGGTAATGAAAAACTGTTTTTT. As protein: CSARETGGNEKLFF.

The chain is built from TRBV2 and TRBJ1-4; 7 bases are a match to TRBD1. With V trimmed by 8 bases and J by 0 bases, 6 bases remained unmatched. This CDR3 has 15 residues. Germline V gene data show CDR1 as SNHLY and CDR2 as FYNNEI. CDR3: CASGQDRSTNEKLFF. The DNA for the CDR3 is TGTGCCAGCGGACAGGACCGATCAACTAATGAAAAACTGTTTTTT. Supplemented by reference TRBV2 and TRBJ1-4, the full variable domain reads EPEVTQTPSHQVTQMGQEVILRCVPISNHLYFYWYRQILGQKVEFLVSFYNNEISEKSEIFDDQFSVERPDGSNFTLKIRSTKLEDSAMYFCASGQDRSTNEKLFFGSGTQLSVL.

This clonotype was seen ten or more times. The chain carries TRBV6-1 and TRBJ2-7; D is unresolved. The V end lost 2 bases, the J end lost 0 bases, and 11 bases lay between the germline ends. Germline lookup yields CDR1 MNHNS and CDR2 SASEGT. The CDR3 consists of 15 residues. CDR3 DNA sequence: TGTGCCAGCAGTGAAATCCTGCAGGTCTCCTACGAGCAGTACTTC. This encodes CASSEILQVSYEQYF.

This chain joins TRBV6-2 or TRBV6-3 and TRBJ2-1, with 8 bases aligning to TRBD1. The V gene's germline CDR1 is MNHEY and CDR2 SVGEGT. V lost 6 bases, J lost 4 bases, and 8 bases stayed unmatched. The CDR3 covers 15 residues. The CDR3 DNA reads TGTGCCAGCAGGGCCCGGACAGGGAATTACAATGAGCAGTTCTTC. Its protein is CASRARTGNYNEQFF.

The table lists this clonotype with many counts. The rearrangement joins TRBV18 to TRBJ1-5; no clear D gene. CDR3 size: 15 residues. Germline V lookup: CDR1 KGHSH, CDR2 LQKENI. Trimming removed 5 bases at V and 4 bases at J, with 15 bases between. In DNA, the CDR3 is TGTGCCAGCTCAAGTGGTGTAACGGGGAATCAGCCCCAGCATTTT. Its translation: CASSSGVTGNQPQHF.